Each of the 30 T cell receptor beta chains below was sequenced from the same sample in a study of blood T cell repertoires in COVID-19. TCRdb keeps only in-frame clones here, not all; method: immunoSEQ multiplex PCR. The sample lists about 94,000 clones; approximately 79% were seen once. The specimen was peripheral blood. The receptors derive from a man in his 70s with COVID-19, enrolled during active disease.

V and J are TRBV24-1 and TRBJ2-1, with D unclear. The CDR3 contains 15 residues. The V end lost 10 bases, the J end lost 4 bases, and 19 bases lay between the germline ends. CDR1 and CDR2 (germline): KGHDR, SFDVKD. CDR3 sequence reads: CATQTASSKYNEQFF. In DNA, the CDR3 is TGTGCCACTCAGACCGCTAGTTCAAAGTACAATGAGCAGTTCTTC.

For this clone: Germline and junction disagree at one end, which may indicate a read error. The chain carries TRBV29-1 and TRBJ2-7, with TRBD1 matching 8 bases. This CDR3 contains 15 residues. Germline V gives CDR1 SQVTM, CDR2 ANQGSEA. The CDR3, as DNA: TGCAGCGTTCAAGACAGGGGCGGAAGCTCCTACGAGCAGTACTTC. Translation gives CSVQDRGGSSYEQYF.

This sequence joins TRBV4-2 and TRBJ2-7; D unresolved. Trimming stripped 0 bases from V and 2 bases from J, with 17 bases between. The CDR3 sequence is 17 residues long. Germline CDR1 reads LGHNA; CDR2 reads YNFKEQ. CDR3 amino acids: CASSQEGATQTAYEQYF. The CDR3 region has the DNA TGTGCCAGCAGCCAAGAAGGAGCCACCCAAACCGCCTACGAGCAGTACTTC.

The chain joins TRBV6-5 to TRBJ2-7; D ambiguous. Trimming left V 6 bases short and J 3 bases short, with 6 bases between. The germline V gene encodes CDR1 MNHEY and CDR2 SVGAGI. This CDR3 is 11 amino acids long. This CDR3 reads CASSRYYEQYF. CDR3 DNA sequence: TGTGCCAGCAGCCGTTACTACGAGCAGTACTTC.

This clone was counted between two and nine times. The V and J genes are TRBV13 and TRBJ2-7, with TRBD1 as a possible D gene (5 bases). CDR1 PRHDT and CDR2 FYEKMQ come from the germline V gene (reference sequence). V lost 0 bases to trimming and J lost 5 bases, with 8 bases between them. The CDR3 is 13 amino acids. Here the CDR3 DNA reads TGTGCCAGCAGCTTAGGGCAGGGTAACGAGCAGTACTTC. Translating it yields CASSLGQGNEQYF.

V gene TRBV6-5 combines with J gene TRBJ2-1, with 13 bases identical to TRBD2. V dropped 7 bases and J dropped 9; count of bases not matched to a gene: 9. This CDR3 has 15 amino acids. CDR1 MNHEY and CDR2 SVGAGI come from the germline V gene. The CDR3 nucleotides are TGTGCCAGCAACGCGGGACTAGCGGGAATTAGTGAGCAGTTCTTC. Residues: CASNAGLAGISEQFF.

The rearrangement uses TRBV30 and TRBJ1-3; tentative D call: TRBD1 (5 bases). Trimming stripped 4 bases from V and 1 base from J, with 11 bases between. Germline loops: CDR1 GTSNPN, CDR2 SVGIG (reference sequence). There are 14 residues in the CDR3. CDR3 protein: CAWTLGGSGNTIYF. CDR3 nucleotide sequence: TGTGCCTGGACCCTGGGGGGATCTGGAAACACCATATATTTT. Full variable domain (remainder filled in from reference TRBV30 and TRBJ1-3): SQTIHQWPATLVQPVGSPLSLECTVEGTSNPNLYWYRQAAGRGLQLLFYSVGIGQISSEVPQNLSASRPQDRQFILSSKKLLLSDSGFYLCAWTLGGSGNTIYFGEGSWLTVV.

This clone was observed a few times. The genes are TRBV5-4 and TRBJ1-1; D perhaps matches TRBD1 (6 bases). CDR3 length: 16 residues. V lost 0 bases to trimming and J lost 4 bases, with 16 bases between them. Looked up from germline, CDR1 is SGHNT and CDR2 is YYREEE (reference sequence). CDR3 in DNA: TGTGCCAGCAGCTTGGATCTTGGGGGCTACCCCACTGAAGCTTTCTTT. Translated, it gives CASSLDLGGYPTEAFF.

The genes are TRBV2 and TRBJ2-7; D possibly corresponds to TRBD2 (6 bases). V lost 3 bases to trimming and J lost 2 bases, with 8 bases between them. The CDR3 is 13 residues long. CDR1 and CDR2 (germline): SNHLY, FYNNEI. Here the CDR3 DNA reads TGTGCCAGCAGTGATCCGGGGGCCTACGAGCAGTACTTC. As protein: CASSDPGAYEQYF.

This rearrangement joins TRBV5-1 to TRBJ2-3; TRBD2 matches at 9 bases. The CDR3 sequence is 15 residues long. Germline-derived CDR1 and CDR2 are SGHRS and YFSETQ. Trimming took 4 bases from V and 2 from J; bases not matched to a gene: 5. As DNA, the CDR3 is TGCGCCAGCAGCCCCAGCGGGAGGTTCACAGATACGCAGTATTTT. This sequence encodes CASSPSGRFTDTQYF.

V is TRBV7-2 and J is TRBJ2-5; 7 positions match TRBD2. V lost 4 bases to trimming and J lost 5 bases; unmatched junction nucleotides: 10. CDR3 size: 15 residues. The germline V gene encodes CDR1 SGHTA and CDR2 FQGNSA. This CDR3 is CASSSERGTGETQYF. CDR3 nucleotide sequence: TGTGCCAGCAGCTCAGAGCGGGGAACTGGGGAGACCCAGTACTTC.

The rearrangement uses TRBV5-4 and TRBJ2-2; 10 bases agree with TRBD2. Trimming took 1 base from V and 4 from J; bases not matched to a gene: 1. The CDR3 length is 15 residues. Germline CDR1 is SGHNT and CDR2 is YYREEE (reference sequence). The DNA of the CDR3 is TGTGCCAGCAGCTTGCCTAGCGGGAGCACCGGGGAGCTGTTTTTT. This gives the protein CASSLPSGSTGELFF. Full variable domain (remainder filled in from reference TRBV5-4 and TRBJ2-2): ETGVTQSPTHLIKTRGQQVTLRCSSQSGHNTVSWYQQALGQGPQFIFQYYREEENGRGNFPPRFSGLQFPNYSSELNVNALELDDSALYLCASSLPSGSTGELFFGEGSRLTVL.

CDR3 DNA: TGCGCCAGCAGCCCGGGACAGGACGAGCAGTACTTC. The encoded protein is CASSPGQDEQYF. The J gene is TRBJ2-7, the V gene TRBV5-1; 8 nucleotides line up with TRBD1. Germline assignment: CDR1 SGHRS and CDR2 YFSETQ. After removal of 4 bases from V and 5 bases from J, the junction contained 2 bases not matched to a gene. This CDR3 has 12 amino acids.

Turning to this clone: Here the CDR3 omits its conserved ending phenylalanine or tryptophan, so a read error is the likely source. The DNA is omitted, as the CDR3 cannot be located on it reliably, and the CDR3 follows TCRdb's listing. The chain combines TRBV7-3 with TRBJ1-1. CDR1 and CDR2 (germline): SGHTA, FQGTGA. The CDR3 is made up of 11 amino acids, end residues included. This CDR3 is CASIPPAYAPG.

The DNA of the CDR3 is TGTGCCAGCAGTTTACTAGCGGGAGCTTACGAGCAGTACTTC. Translating gives CASSLLAGAYEQYF. V gene TRBV27 combines with J gene TRBJ2-7; TRBD2 agrees at 10 bases. V shed 2 bases, J shed 4 bases, and the junction held 2 bases outside the gene matches. The CDR3 consists of 14 residues. Looked up from germline, CDR1 is MNHEY and CDR2 is SMNVEV (reference sequence).

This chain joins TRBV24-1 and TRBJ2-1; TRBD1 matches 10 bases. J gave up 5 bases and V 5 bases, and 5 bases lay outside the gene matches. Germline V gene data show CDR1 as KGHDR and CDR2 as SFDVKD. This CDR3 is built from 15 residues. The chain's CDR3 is CATSVTGGLDNEQFF. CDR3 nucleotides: TGTGCCACCAGTGTGACAGGGGGCTTGGACAATGAGCAGTTCTTC.

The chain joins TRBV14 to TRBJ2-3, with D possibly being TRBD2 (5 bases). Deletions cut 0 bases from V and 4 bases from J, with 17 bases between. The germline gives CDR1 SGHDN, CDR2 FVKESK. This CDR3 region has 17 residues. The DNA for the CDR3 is TGTGCCAGCAGCCAAGATCGGGGAAGCACTTGGGCAGATACGCAGTATTTT. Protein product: CASSQDRGSTWADTQYF.

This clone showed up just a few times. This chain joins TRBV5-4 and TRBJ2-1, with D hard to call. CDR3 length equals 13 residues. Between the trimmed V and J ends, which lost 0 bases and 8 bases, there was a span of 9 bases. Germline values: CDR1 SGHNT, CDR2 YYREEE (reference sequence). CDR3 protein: CASSLGPTDEQFF. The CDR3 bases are TGTGCCAGCAGCTTGGGTCCTACCGATGAGCAGTTCTTC. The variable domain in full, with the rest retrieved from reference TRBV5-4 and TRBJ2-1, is ETGVTQSPTHLIKTRGQQVTLRCSSQSGHNTVSWYQQALGQGPQFIFQYYREEENGRGNFPPRFSGLQFPNYSSELNVNALELDDSALYLCASSLGPTDEQFFGPGTRLTVL.

In DNA form, the CDR3 reads TGTGCCAGCAGCCGGGACAGTGGGAATCAGCCCCAGCATTTT. This gives the protein CASSRDSGNQPQHF. This chain uses TRBV3-1 (or the pseudogene TRBV3-2) with TRBJ1-5; 7 positions agree with TRBD1. Germline loops: CDR1 LGHDT, CDR2 YNNKEL (reference sequence). V shed 4 bases, J shed 4 bases, and the junction held 4 bases outside the gene matches. The CDR3 runs 14 residues.

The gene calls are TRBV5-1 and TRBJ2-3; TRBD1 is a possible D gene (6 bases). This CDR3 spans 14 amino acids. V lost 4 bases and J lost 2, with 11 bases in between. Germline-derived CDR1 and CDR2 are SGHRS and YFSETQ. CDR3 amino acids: CASSQGMNTDTQYF. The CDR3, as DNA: TGCGCCAGCAGCCAGGGGATGAACACAGATACGCAGTATTTT.

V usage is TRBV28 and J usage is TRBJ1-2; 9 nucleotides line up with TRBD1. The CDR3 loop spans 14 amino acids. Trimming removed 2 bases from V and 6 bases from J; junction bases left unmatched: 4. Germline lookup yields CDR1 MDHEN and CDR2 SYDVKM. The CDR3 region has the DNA TGTGCCAGCAGTTTAATACAGGGGGCTAATGGCTACACCTTC. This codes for CASSLIQGANGYTF.

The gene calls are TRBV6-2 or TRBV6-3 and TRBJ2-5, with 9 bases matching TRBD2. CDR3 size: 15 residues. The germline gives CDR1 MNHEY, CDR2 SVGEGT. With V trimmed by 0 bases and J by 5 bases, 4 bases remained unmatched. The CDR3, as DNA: TGTGCCAGCAGTTACTCTAGCGGGAGTACTGAGACCCAGTACTTC. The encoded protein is CASSYSSGSTETQYF.

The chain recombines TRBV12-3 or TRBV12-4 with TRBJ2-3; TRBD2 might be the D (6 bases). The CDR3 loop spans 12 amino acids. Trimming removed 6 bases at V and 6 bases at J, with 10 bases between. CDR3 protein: CASRGLADTQYF. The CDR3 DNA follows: TGTGCCAGCAGGGGTCTAGCGGATACGCAGTATTTT.

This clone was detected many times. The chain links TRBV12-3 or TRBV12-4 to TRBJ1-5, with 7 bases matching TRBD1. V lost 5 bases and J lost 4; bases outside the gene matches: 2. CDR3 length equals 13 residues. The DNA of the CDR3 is TGTGCCAGCAGTCCGACAGGGAATCAGCCCCAGCATTTT. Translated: CASSPTGNQPQHF.

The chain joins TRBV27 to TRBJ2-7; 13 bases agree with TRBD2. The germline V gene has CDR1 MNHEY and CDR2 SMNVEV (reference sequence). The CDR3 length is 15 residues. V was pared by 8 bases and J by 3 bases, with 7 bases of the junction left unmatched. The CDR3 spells CASGLAGAMYYEQYF. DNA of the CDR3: TGTGCCAGCGGACTAGCGGGAGCGATGTACTACGAGCAGTACTTC.

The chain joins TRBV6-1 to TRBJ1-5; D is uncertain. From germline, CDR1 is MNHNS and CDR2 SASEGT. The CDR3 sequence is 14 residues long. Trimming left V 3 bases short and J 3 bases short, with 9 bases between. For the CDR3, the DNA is TGTGCCAGCAGTGATTTACATACCAATCAGCCCCAGCATTTT. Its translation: CASSDLHTNQPQHF.

The CDR3 DNA sequence: TGTGCCAGCTCAGAATCTAGTAGGGAGCAGTACTTC. It specifies CASSESSREQYF. The V call is TRBV18, the J call TRBJ2-7; no firm D call. V dropped 5 bases and J dropped 7 bases, with 12 bases sitting between them. The CDR3 extends over 12 amino acids. Germline assignment: CDR1 KGHSH and CDR2 LQKENI.

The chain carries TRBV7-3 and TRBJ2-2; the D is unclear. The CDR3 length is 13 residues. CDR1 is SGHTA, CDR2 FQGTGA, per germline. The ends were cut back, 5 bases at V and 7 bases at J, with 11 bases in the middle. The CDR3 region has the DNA TGTGCCAGCAGCCCCTCTACGGTCGGGGAGCTGTTTTTT. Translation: CASSPSTVGELFF.

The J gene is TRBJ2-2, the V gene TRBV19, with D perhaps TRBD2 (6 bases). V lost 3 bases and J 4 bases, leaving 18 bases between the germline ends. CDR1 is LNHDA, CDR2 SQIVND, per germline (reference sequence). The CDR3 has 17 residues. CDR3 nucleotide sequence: TGTGCCAGTAGTATGGGACGACTAGGTGTTGTCACCGGGGAGCTGTTTTTT. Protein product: CASSMGRLGVVTGELFF.

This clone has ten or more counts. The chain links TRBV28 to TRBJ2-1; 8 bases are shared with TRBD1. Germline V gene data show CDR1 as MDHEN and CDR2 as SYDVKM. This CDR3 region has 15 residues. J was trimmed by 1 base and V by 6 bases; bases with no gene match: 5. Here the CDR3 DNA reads TGTGCCAGCAGACGTCGGACAGGGTCCTACAATGAGCAGTTCTTC. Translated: CASRRRTGSYNEQFF.